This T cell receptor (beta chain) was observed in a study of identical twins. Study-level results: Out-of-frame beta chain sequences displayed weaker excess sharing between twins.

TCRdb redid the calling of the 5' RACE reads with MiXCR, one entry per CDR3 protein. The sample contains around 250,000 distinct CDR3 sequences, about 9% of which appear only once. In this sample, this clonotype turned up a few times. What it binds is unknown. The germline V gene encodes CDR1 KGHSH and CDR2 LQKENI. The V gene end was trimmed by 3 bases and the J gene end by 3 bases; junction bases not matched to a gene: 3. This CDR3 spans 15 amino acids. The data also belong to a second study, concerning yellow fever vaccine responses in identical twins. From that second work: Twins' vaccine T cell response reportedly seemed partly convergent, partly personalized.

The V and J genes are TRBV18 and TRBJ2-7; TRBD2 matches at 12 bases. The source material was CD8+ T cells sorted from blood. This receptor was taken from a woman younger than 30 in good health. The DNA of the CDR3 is TGTGCCAGCTCACCGACTAGCGGGAGTATCTACGAGCAGTACTTC. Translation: CASSPTSGSIYEQYF.